What follows are 7 T cell receptor beta chains derived from one specimen sequenced in a study of identifying expanded T cells in peripheral blood. Clones were read by immunoSEQ multiplex PCR, and TCRdb kept only the in-frame ones, dropping some. The sample gives around 75,000 clones, 90% of which show up once; around 3% is in the top ten. The sequencing input was blood. These receptors were taken from a person aged 18 to 75 in good health.

V usage is TRBV9 and J usage is TRBJ1-3; 7 bases fit TRBD1. The trim removed 3 bases at V and 4 bases at J, leaving 10 bases unmatched. The CDR3 totals 16 residues. In germline, CDR1 is SGDLS, CDR2 YYNGEE. This chain's CDR3 is CASSAVAGTEGNTIYF. CDR3 nucleotide sequence: TGTGCCAGCAGCGCAGTGGCCGGGACAGAAGGAAACACCATATATTTT.

The rearrangement links TRBV14 to TRBJ1-2; 8 nucleotides align to TRBD1. The germline V gene has CDR1 SGHDN and CDR2 FVKESK. This CDR3 comprises 13 residues. Unmatched junction bases numbered 3, after V lost 3 bases and J lost 6 bases. The CDR3 nucleotides read TGTGCCAGCAGCCAGACAGGGGCGGATGGCTACACCTTC. As protein: CASSQTGADGYTF.

The chain links TRBV9 to TRBJ2-1; a possible D gene is TRBD2 (7 bases). The germline V gene has CDR1 SGDLS and CDR2 YYNGEE. The germline V and J ends were trimmed by 4 bases and 2 bases, with 25 bases remaining between them. The CDR3 loop spans 19 amino acids. The CDR3 loop reads CASSHGQPGTTSAYNEQFF. The CDR3 DNA is TGTGCCAGCAGCCACGGACAGCCCGGGACTACCTCCGCCTACAATGAGCAGTTCTTC.

The chain has TRBV2 and TRBJ1-5; D is possibly TRBD1 (5 bases). V lost 6 bases and J 6 bases, leaving 15 bases between the germline ends. In germline, CDR1 is SNHLY, CDR2 FYNNEI. The CDR3 spans 14 residues. CDR3 bases: TGTGCCAGCAGCCCTGACAGTATCTTTCAGCCCCAGCATTTT. Protein: CASSPDSIFQPQHF. The full variable domain, rest sourced from reference TRBV2 and TRBJ1-5, is EPEVTQTPSHQVTQMGQEVILRCVPISNHLYFYWYRQILGQKVEFLVSFYNNEISEKSEIFDDQFSVERPDGSNFTLKIRSTKLEDSAMYFCASSPDSIFQPQHFGDGTRLSIL.

The chain uses TRBV9 and TRBJ1-1; D is unclear. The CDR3 contains 13 residues. Germline assignment: CDR1 SGDLS and CDR2 YYNGEE. Trimming removed 0 bases from V and 8 bases from J, with 11 bases in between. CDR3 in amino acids: CASSVDFGGEAFF. The CDR3 region has the DNA TGTGCCAGCAGCGTAGATTTCGGTGGCGAAGCTTTCTTT.

This clone showed up just once. The chain joins TRBV30 to TRBJ2-7; 7 positions agree with TRBD2. From germline, CDR1 is GTSNPN and CDR2 SVGIG (reference sequence). The V segment lost 5 bases and the J segment 2 bases; nucleotides outside the gene matches: 6. The length of the CDR3 is 13 residues. CDR3 loop: CAWDSSGAYEQYF. The CDR3 DNA is TGTGCCTGGGACTCTAGCGGTGCCTACGAGCAGTACTTC.

V and J are TRBV5-1 and TRBJ2-2; D not resolved. This CDR3 has 14 amino acids. Germline assignment: CDR1 SGHRS and CDR2 YFSETQ. Between the trimmed V and J ends, which lost 3 bases and 3 bases, there was a span of 9 bases. CDR3 amino acids: CASSSFADTGELFF. DNA for the CDR3: TGCGCCAGCAGCTCCTTCGCGGACACCGGGGAGCTGTTTTTT.